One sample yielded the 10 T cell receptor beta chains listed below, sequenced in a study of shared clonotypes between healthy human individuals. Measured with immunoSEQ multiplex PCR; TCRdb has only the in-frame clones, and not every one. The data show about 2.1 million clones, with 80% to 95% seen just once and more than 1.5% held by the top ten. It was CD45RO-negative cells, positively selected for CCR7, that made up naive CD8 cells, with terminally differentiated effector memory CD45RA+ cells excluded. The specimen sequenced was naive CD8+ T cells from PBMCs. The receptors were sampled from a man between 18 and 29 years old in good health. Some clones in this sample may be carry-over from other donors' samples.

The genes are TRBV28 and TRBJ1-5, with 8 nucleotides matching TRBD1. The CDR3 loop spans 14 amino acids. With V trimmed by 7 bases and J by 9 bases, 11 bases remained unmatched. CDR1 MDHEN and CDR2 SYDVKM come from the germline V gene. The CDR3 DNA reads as TGTGCCAGCACCCAGGGGGCTGGGAGCAGGCCCCAGCATTTT. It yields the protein CASTQGAGSRPQHF.

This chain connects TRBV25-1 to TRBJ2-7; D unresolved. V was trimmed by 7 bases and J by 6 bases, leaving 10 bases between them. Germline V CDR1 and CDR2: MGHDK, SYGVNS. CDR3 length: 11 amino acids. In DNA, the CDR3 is TGTGCCAGCACAACTTCGAGCGAGCAGTACTTC. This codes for CASTTSSEQYF.

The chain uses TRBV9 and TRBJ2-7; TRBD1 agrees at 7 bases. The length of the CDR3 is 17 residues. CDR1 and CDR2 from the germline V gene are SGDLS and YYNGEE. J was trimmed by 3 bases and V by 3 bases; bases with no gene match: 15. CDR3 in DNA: TGTGCCAGCAGCGGTCTTGGACAGGCAAGAATTATCTACGAGCAGTACTTC. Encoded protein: CASSGLGQARIIYEQYF.

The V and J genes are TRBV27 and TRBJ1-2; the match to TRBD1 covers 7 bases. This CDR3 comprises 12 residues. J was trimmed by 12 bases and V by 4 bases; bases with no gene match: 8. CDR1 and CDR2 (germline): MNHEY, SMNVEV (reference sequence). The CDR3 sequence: CASSSWTGGHTF. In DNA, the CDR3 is TGTGCCAGCAGTTCCTGGACAGGCGGACACACCTTC.

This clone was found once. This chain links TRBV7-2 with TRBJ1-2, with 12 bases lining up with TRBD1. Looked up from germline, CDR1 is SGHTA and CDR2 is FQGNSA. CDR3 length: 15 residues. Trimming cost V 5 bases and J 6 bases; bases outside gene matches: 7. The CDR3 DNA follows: TGTGCCAGCAGCCCATCCGGGACAGGGGGCGATGGCTACACCTTC. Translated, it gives CASSPSGTGGDGYTF.

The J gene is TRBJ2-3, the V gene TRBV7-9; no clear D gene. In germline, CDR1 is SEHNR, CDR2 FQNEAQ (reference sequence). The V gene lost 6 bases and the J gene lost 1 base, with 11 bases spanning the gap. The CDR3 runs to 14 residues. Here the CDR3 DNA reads TGTGCCAGCAGAGTTGAATTGGGCACAGATACGCAGTATTTT. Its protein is CASRVELGTDTQYF. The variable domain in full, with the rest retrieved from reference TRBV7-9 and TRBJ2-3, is DTGVSQNPRHKITKRGQNVTFRCDPISEHNRLYWYRQTLGQGPEFLTYFQNEAQLEKSRLLSDRFSAERPKGSFSTLEIQRTEQGDSAMYLCASRVELGTDTQYFGPGTRLTVL.

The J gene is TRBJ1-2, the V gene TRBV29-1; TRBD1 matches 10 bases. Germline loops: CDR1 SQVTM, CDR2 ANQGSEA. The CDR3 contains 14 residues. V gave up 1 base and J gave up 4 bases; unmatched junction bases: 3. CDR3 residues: CSVEGQGAFYGYTF. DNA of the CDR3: TGCAGCGTTGAAGGACAGGGGGCTTTCTATGGCTACACCTTC.

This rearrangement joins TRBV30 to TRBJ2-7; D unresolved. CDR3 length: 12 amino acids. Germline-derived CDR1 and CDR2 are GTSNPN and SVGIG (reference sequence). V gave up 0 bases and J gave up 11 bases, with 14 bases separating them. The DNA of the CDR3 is TGTGCCTGGAGTGTTCTTGGCATACAAAAGTACTTC. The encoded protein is CAWSVLGIQKYF.

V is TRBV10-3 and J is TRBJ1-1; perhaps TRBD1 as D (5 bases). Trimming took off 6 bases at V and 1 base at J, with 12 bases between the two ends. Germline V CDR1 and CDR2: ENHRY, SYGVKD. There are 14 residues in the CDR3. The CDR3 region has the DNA TGTGCCATCAGGGCCGATGGGGGGAACACTGAAGCTTTCTTT. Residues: CAIRADGGNTEAFF.

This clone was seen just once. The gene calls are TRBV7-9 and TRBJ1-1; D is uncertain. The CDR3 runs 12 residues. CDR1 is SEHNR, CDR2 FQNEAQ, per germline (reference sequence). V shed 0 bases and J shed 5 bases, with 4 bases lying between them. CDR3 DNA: TGTGCCAGCAGCTTAGCGGTTACTGAAGCTTTCTTT. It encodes CASSLAVTEAFF.